What follows are 20 T cell receptor beta chains derived from one specimen sequenced in a study of T-cell reconstitution after alpha-beta-depleted transplantation in children. Using unique molecular identifiers, the investigators prepared the TCRbeta library. MiXCR was run by TCRdb on the PCR reads, yielding one entry per CDR3 protein. The sample holds some 240,000 distinct CDR3 sequences, around 9.7% seen once. The input for sequencing was PBMCs from the stem cell graft donor, taken from the stem cell graft. Every receptor here comes from a human donor who donated a stem cell graft to a child with SCID.

This clonotype was seen at least ten times. The chain has TRBV10-3 and TRBJ1-6; D not certain. CDR1 is ENHRY, CDR2 SYGVKD, per germline. The CDR3 spans 13 residues. Trimming stripped 4 bases from V and 10 bases from J, with 11 bases between. CDR3 in DNA: TGTGCCATCAGTGTGGATGAGCAGTCACCCCTCCACTTT. Residues: CAISVDEQSPLHF.

This clonotype has ten or more counts. The J gene is TRBJ2-2, the V gene TRBV5-5; TRBD1 matches at 8 bases. The V segment lost 4 bases and the J segment 4 bases; nucleotides outside the gene matches: 9. The CDR3 covers 16 residues. Germline values: CDR1 SGHKS, CDR2 YYEKEE (reference sequence). The CDR3 spells CASSPHRGSGTGELFF. CDR3 in DNA: TGTGCCAGCAGCCCGCACAGGGGGTCTGGCACCGGGGAGCTGTTTTTT.

In this sample, this clonotype turned up many times. V is TRBV5-5 and J is TRBJ1-6; 10 positions agree with TRBD1. J gave up 9 bases and V 4 bases, and 10 bases lay outside the gene matches. There are 16 residues in the CDR3. CDR1 is SGHKS and CDR2 is YYEKEE in the germline V gene (reference sequence). CDR3 protein: CASSITGTGEGSPLHF. Written as DNA, the CDR3 is TGTGCCAGCAGCATCACCGGGACAGGGGAAGGTTCACCCCTCCACTTT.

In this sample, this clonotype turned up many times. This chain links TRBV5-1 with TRBJ2-3; D may be TRBD1 (6 bases). Germline CDR1 SGHRS, CDR2 YFSETQ. V lost 2 bases, J lost 2 bases, and 12 bases lay in between. The CDR3 is made up of 15 amino acids. CDR3 region: CASSFRQVLTDTQYF. CDR3 nucleotide sequence: TGCGCCAGCAGCTTTCGACAGGTGCTCACAGATACGCAGTATTTT.

The sample holds a few counts of this clonotype. The chain joins TRBV7-8 to TRBJ2-5; TRBD2 aligns across 7 bases. CDR1 is SGHVS and CDR2 is FQNEAQ in the germline V gene. Trimming took 2 bases from V and 4 from J; bases not matched to a gene: 19. The length of the CDR3 is 19 residues. CDR3 protein: CASSLSGQTGGGGGETQYF. CDR3 DNA sequence: TGTGCCAGCAGCTTATCGGGCCAAACGGGGGGTGGGGGAGGAGAGACCCAGTACTTC.

This clonotype was seen a few times. The genes are TRBV5-1 and TRBJ2-1; the D is unclear. This CDR3 spans 14 amino acids. The V end was cut by 4 bases, the J end by 8 bases, with 16 bases between. Germline CDR1 reads SGHRS; CDR2 reads YFSETQ. This chain's CDR3 is CASSRPVGFDEQFF. CDR3 DNA: TGCGCCAGCAGCCGGCCCGTAGGCTTCGATGAGCAGTTCTTC.

This clonotype was observed at least ten times. The chain carries TRBV12-3 or TRBV12-4 and TRBJ2-3; no firm D call. The CDR3 totals 17 residues. V lost 5 bases and J 0 bases, leaving 18 bases between the germline ends. CDR3 sequence (DNA): TGTGCCAGCAGTACCCAAGGGCGCCGCACTAGCACAGATACGCAGTATTTT. Its translation: CASSTQGRRTSTDTQYF.

The chain employs TRBV5-1 and TRBJ2-5; D gene ambiguous. The germline gives CDR1 SGHRS, CDR2 YFSETQ. CDR3 length: 14 amino acids. V was pared by 1 base and J by 2 bases, with 9 bases between. This CDR3 reads CASSLRSSQETQYF. The CDR3 nucleotides read TGCGCCAGCAGCTTGCGCTCTTCACAAGAGACCCAGTACTTC.

This clonotype occurred many times. The chain's CDR3 is CASSLVSPGQGFYGYTF. The CDR3 DNA reads as TGTGCCAGCAGTTTAGTTTCCCCGGGACAGGGCTTCTATGGCTACACCTTC. V and J are TRBV28 and TRBJ1-2, with 9 bases fitting TRBD1. Germline V CDR1 and CDR2: MDHEN, SYDVKM. There are 17 residues in the CDR3. Unmatched junction bases numbered 11, after V lost 2 bases and J lost 4 bases.

There are many counts of this clonotype. A junction end diverges from the germline sequence, so it may reflect a read error. The chain is built from TRBV27 and TRBJ2-5, with 7 nucleotides matching TRBD2. The CDR3 contains 15 residues. Germline assignment: CDR1 MNHEY and CDR2 SMNVEV (reference sequence). The CDR3: CPHTRGVGQRETQYF. The CDR3 coding sequence is TGCCCCCACACCCGGGGGGTAGGGCAGAGAGAGACCCAGTACTTC.

At least ten counts were recorded for this clonotype. The gene calls are TRBV12-3 or TRBV12-4 and TRBJ2-7; 10 bases align to TRBD1. This CDR3 is 15 amino acids long. Germline trimming cut 4 bases from V and 6 bases from J; bases unmatched to any gene: 9. For the CDR3, the DNA is TGTGCCAGCAGTTCCGCGGGGACAGGGGTGATCGAGCAGTACTTC. This translates into CASSSAGTGVIEQYF.

This clonotype was detected ten times or more. V is TRBV20-1 and J is TRBJ1-1; TRBD1 might be the D (5 bases). Trimming took 3 bases from V and 4 from J, leaving 12 bases between them. The germline CDR1 and CDR2 sequences are DFQATT and SNEGSKA (reference sequence). The CDR3 runs to 13 residues. The CDR3 sequence: CSASYGAGTEAFF. Written as DNA, the CDR3 is TGCAGTGCTAGTTACGGGGCCGGCACTGAAGCTTTCTTT.

This clonotype was recorded at least ten times. The chain carries TRBV5-1 and TRBJ2-3; D uncertain. Germline lookup yields CDR1 SGHRS and CDR2 YFSETQ. The V gene lost 0 bases and the J gene lost 9 bases, with 8 bases spanning the gap. The CDR3 is made up of 12 amino acids. The CDR3 region has the DNA TGCGCCAGCAGCTTGGAGTCGGGCACGCAGTATTTT. The encoded protein is CASSLESGTQYF.

The chain couples TRBV5-1 to TRBJ2-1, with TRBD2 matching 10 bases. This CDR3 is built from 15 residues. The germline V gene has CDR1 SGHRS and CDR2 YFSETQ. Trimming cost V 1 base and J 10 bases; bases outside gene matches: 8. The CDR3 nucleotides are TGCGCCAGCAGCTTGAGGGCTAGCGGGGGAAAAGAGCAGTTCTTC. Translation: CASSLRASGGKEQFF.

The table lists this clonotype with many counts. The rearrangement joins TRBV12-3 or TRBV12-4 to TRBJ1-5; D not certain. V shed 4 bases and J shed 1 base, with 5 bases lying between them. The CDR3 runs to 13 residues. This CDR3 reads CASSSESNQPQHF. The CDR3 bases are TGTGCCAGCAGTTCCGAGAGCAATCAGCCCCAGCATTTT.

In the case of this clonotype: A much more abundant neighbour one base away suggests this may be a read error. The genes are TRBV7-9 and TRBJ1-5; D remains unclear. The CDR3 is made up of 12 amino acids. Germline lookup yields CDR1 SEHNR and CDR2 FQNEAQ (reference sequence). The CDR3 region is CASSLGDRPLHF. CDR3 sequence (DNA): TGTGCCAGCAGCTTAGGTGACCGGCCCCTGCATTTT.

This clonotype showed up many times. The CDR3 sequence is CASRATGGTDTQYF. DNA for the CDR3: TGTGCCAGCAGGGCGACAGGGGGAACAGATACGCAGTATTTT. The genes are TRBV11-2 and TRBJ2-3; 9 bases match TRBD1. Germline-derived CDR1 and CDR2 are SGHAT and FQNNGV. The CDR3 has 14 amino acids. J lost 3 bases, V lost 6 bases, and 4 bases had no gene match.

The table lists this clonotype with many counts. The rearrangement joins TRBV18 to TRBJ2-7, with D tentatively TRBD1 (6 bases). Germline CDR1 is KGHSH and CDR2 is LQKENI. The CDR3 is 18 residues long. V shed 3 bases and J shed 2 bases, with 23 bases lying between them. For the CDR3, the DNA is TGTGCCAGCTCACCCAGAGGGTCCCCCGACAGGAGAGCCTACGAGCAGTACTTC. Translated, it gives CASSPRGSPDRRAYEQYF.

The CDR3: CASTSDRGVDTQYF. CDR3 DNA: TGTGCCAGCACCTCGGACAGGGGGGTAGATACGCAGTATTTT. J is TRBJ2-3 and V is TRBV5-5; 10 positions agree with TRBD1. The CDR3 is 14 amino acids. Germline V gene data show CDR1 as SGHKS and CDR2 as YYEKEE (reference sequence). With 6 bases clipped from V and 5 bases from J, the junction kept 6 bases outside the gene matches.

This clonotype has at least ten counts. This rearrangement joins TRBV6-1 to TRBJ1-2, with a weak D call TRBD1 (6 bases). The V and J ends lost 6 bases and 3 bases respectively, with 11 bases between them. CDR3 length: 13 amino acids. CDR1 is MNHNS, CDR2 SASEGT, per germline. CDR3 coding DNA: TGTGCCAGCAGAATGGACAGCTACTATGGCTACACCTTC. This translates into CASRMDSYYGYTF.